Listed below are T cell receptor beta chains from one sample, sequenced in a study of cytomegalovirus exposure and HLA in healthy donors. Generated by immunoSEQ multiplex PCR, the TCRdb table keeps only in-frame clones and is missing some. Here the sample spans just over 65,000 clones, about 97% being singletons. What was sequenced was PBMCs. Source of these receptors: a young woman in good health and CMV-seropositive. The CDR3 runs from the conserved cysteine through the conserved F or W. Each record gives: CDR3 protein, CDR3 DNA, clone size, D gene, J gene, V gene. A D gene is named only where the DNA matches it firmly. Not all rows give a size; the values are once, few, many and, for expanded clones, a class.

CDR3aa: CASSLTRGSYEQYF
CDR3nt: TGTGCCAGCAGCTTAACCCGGGGCTCCTACGAGCAGTACTTC
abundance: .
d_gene: .
j_gene: TRBJ2-7
v_gene: TRBV7-3

CDR3aa: CASSLRHSEAFF
CDR3nt: TGTGCCAGCAGTTTGCGACACTCTGAAGCTTTCTTT
abundance: .
d_gene: .
j_gene: TRBJ1-1
v_gene: TRBV6-1

CDR3aa: CASSLQWDQPQHF
CDR3nt: TGCGCCAGCAGCCTACAGTGGGATCAGCCCCAGCATTTT
abundance: once
d_gene: .
j_gene: TRBJ1-5
v_gene: TRBV4-1

CDR3aa: CASSQIAGGHFEQYF
CDR3nt: TGTGCCAGCAGCCAAATAGCGGGAGGGCACTTCGAGCAGTACTTC
abundance: .
d_gene: TRBD2
j_gene: TRBJ2-7
v_gene: TRBV7-9

CDR3aa: CASSMGSGRNNEQFF
CDR3nt: TGTGCCAGTAGTATGGGGAGCGGGAGGAACAATGAGCAGTTCTTC
abundance: .
d_gene: TRBD2
j_gene: TRBJ2-1
v_gene: TRBV19

CDR3aa: CAISEAGTGGSKSTYNEQFF
CDR3nt: TGTGCCATCAGTGAGGCGGGGACAGGGGGATCCAAGAGTACCTACAATGAGCAGTTCTTC
abundance: .
d_gene: TRBD1
j_gene: TRBJ2-1
v_gene: TRBV10-3

CDR3aa: CASAGLAGVVYEQYF
CDR3nt: TGTGCCAGCGCGGGGCTAGCGGGAGTAGTCTACGAGCAGTACTTC
abundance: .
d_gene: TRBD2
j_gene: TRBJ2-7
v_gene: TRBV27

CDR3aa: CASDSGLRGEMSNQPQHF
CDR3nt: TGTGCCAGCGATTCGGGCCTCAGGGGGGAGATGTCCAATCAGCCCCAGCATTTT
abundance: .
d_gene: TRBD1
j_gene: TRBJ1-5
v_gene: TRBV19

CDR3aa: CASSLWGGIYNEQFF
CDR3nt: TGTGCCAGCAGTTTATGGGGCGGTATCTACAATGAGCAGTTCTTC
abundance: .
d_gene: .
j_gene: TRBJ2-1
v_gene: TRBV27

CDR3aa: CASTRTGSGEQFF
CDR3nt: TGTGCCAGCACGCGTACAGGGAGTGGAGAGCAGTTCTTC
abundance: .
d_gene: .
j_gene: TRBJ2-1
v_gene: TRBV6-5

CDR3aa: CASSDDPGQIETEAFF
CDR3nt: TGTGCCAGCAGTGACGATCCCGGACAGATCGAAACTGAAGCTTTCTTT
abundance: .
d_gene: .
j_gene: TRBJ1-1
v_gene: TRBV6-1